This record covers a single T cell receptor beta chain. Its antigen is undetermined. RNA was extracted and reverse transcribed into cDNA as the sequencing template. The method was immunoSEQ multiplex PCR; TCRdb's version includes in-frame clones alone and lacks a portion of them. There are about 200,000 clones in the sample; about three fifths occur only once, and around 0.44% lies in the top ten. Alopecia areata patients had lesional scalp punch biopsies and peripheral blood taken from them. The sample is drawn from a study of CD8+ T cells in alopecia areata. Study at large: Twice a day, 5 to 10 mg of oral tofacitinib was administered to treated patients. Findings and caveats of the study: Normal scalp showed lower clonality than lesional scalp, especially alopecia totalis/universalis. The study found TCR sharing across patients less clear than in mice, possibly for HLA reasons.

The CDR3 runs to 14 residues. The V and J ends lost 5 bases and 6 bases respectively, with 14 bases between them. Germline CDR1 reads PRHDT; CDR2 reads FYEKMQ (reference sequence). The source is a human donor with alopecia areata. The rearrangement links TRBV13 to TRBJ2-1, with D unclear. The source material was CD4+ T cells sorted from blood, sampled at week 0. CDR3 coding DNA: TGTGCCAGCAGCCCGAAACGAGGATCCAATGAGCAGTTCTTC. It codes for CASSPKRGSNEQFF.